This TCR beta chain appears in the sequencing data of a study of T cells after yellow fever vaccination. Study results and limitations: By day 5 rather than day 15, the secondary response had peaked, though it was weaker. Almost all vaccine-responding clonotypes went undetected in sorted memory subsets on day 0.

It was through 5'RACE template switching that TCR cDNA was made, with a universal primer site and UMIs added. Each CDR3 protein gets one entry after TCRdb re-called the 5' RACE reads with MiXCR. The sample includes some 22,000 distinct CDR3 sequences, around 5.5% of them seen just once. Between the trimmed V and J ends, which lost 8 bases and 6 bases, there was a span of 5 bases. This CDR3 comprises 10 residues. CDR1 and CDR2 (germline): SNHLY, FYNNEI. This clonotype was seen many times. The source of this sequence is a man between 18 and 29 years old who received the YFV17D yellow fever vaccine. Sequenced here: PBMCs, either bulk or a sorted T-cell subset (CD4+, CD8+, memory, or dextramer-sorted; not recorded which), sampled roughly 46 days after the first yellow fever vaccination. V gene TRBV2 combines with J gene TRBJ2-1, with D possibly being TRBD1 or TRBD2 (5 bases each). The CDR3 nucleotides are TGTGCCAGCGGGGGCAATGAGCAGTTCTTC. Translated: CASGGNEQFF.